This T cell receptor (beta chain) was documented in a study of T cell responses to AZD1222 COVID-19 vaccine. About this clone: Its matching antigen is unknown.

The data were produced by immunoSEQ multiplex PCR, yet TCRdb's version contains in-frame clones alone and is incomplete. The sample records 120,000 or so clones, 92% being singletons. The CDR3 is 14 amino acids. Trimming pared 2 bases from V and 1 base from J, leaving 10 bases between. Germline V CDR1 and CDR2: SGHRS, YFSETQ. Study outcomes and limitations: The study found vaccine-associated CD4 TCRs spanning spike, dominant at 160-218 and 743-854. Nearly half of unique spike-specific TCRs reportedly avoided B.1.351 and B.1.1.7 mutated regions.

Material: peripheral blood, obtained on day 0 of AZD1222 vaccination. The chain carries TRBV5-1 and TRBJ2-7; D not certain. This sequence originates from an adult in good health. The CDR3 coding sequence is TGCGCCAGCAGCTTACTGGCGCGTTCCTACGAGCAGTACTTC. Translated: CASSLLARSYEQYF.